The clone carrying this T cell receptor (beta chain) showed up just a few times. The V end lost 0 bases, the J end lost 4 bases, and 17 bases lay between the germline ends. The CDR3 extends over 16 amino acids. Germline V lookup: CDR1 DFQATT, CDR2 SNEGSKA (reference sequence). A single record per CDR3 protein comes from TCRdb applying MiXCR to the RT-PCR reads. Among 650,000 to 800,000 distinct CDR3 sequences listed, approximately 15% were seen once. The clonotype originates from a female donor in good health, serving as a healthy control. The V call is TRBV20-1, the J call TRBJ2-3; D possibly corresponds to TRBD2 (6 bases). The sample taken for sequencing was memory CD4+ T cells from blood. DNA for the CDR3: TGCAGTGCTAGAGAGGCGGCGGGAAGCCGTCCAGATACGCAGTATTTT. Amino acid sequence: CSAREAAGSRPDTQYF.